A single sample is the source of the 11 T cell receptor beta chains below, sequenced in a study of blood T cell repertoires in COVID-19 (dated by TCRdb to about 2020). Libraries were built with the immunoSEQ multiplex PCR assay. The source is immuneACCESS, and TCRdb retained only in-frame sequences with V and J called. Part of the clones is not carried over; for the studies checked, unresolved V genes explain less than half of this, and the remainder is unexplained. For this sample the table gives 140,000 to 150,000 clones, of which around 80% were detected only once. In total, the top ten clones hold approximately 3.5% of the sample. The source material was peripheral blood. The receptors stem from a man between 65 and 85 years old who had recovered from COVID-19.

In DNA form, the CDR3 reads TGTGCCAGTAGTAAGGGACAGATCAGTTATGGCTACACCTTC. Translation: CASSKGQISYGYTF. The chain has TRBV19 and TRBJ1-2, with 7 bases aligning to TRBD1. This CDR3 contains 14 residues. Trimming removed 4 bases from V and 5 bases from J; junction bases left unmatched: 7. CDR1 LNHDA and CDR2 SQIVND come from the germline V gene (reference sequence).

J is TRBJ1-2 and V is TRBV10-3; the D is unclear. The CDR3 spans 14 residues. Trimming pared 4 bases from V and 4 bases from J, leaving 13 bases between. Germline V CDR1 and CDR2: ENHRY, SYGVKD. The CDR3 DNA is TGTGCCATCAGTGTCGGTCGAGCGGGCTATGGCTACACCTTC. It encodes CAISVGRAGYGYTF.

V gene TRBV24-1 combines with J gene TRBJ1-1; TRBD1 might be the D (5 bases). The CDR3 totals 15 residues. Germline CDR1 reads KGHDR; CDR2 reads SFDVKD. Trimming shortened V by 0 bases and J by 1 base, and 8 bases separated the two germline ends. This CDR3 is CATSDLQGRNTEAFF. In nucleotides, the CDR3 is TGTGCCACCAGTGATTTGCAGGGAAGGAACACTGAAGCTTTCTTT.

The V call is TRBV6-6, the J call TRBJ2-7; maybe TRBD1 (5 bases). CDR1 is MNHNY, CDR2 SVGAGI, per germline (reference sequence). V lost 7 bases to trimming and J lost 0 bases, with 13 bases between them. The CDR3 covers 14 residues. The CDR3: CASKTGLNSYEQYF. In DNA, the CDR3 is TGTGCCAGCAAAACAGGCCTTAACTCCTACGAGCAGTACTTC.

This clone turned up a few times. The chain carries TRBV30 and TRBJ2-7, with TRBD2 as a possible D gene (6 bases). There are 17 residues in the CDR3. CDR1 and CDR2 from the germline V gene are GTSNPN and SVGIG (reference sequence). The V end was cut by 3 bases, the J end by 1 base, with 22 bases between. The CDR3 region is CAWRGRTGVTSSYEQYF. The CDR3 coding sequence is TGTGCCTGGAGAGGAAGGACGGGGGTTACGAGTTCCTACGAGCAGTACTTC.

This clone has at least ten counts. J is TRBJ1-6 and V is TRBV10-3; D remains unclear. Between the trimmed V and J ends, which lost 2 bases and 13 bases, there was a span of 15 bases. Germline loops: CDR1 ENHRY, CDR2 SYGVKD. This CDR3 region has 14 residues. The CDR3, as DNA: TGTGCCATCAGTGAGCAACAGCAACCTTCTCCCCTCCACTTT. Amino acids: CAISEQQQPSPLHF.

In its sample, this clone was seen a few times. This CDR3 reads CATKRGLAVHEQFF. The CDR3 DNA follows: TGTGCCACTAAACGGGGACTAGCGGTCCATGAGCAGTTCTTC. This chain uses TRBV19 with TRBJ2-1; TRBD2 agrees at 11 bases. CDR3 length equals 14 residues. V shed 10 bases and J 8 bases; nucleotides not matched to a gene: 10. Germline assignment: CDR1 LNHDA and CDR2 SQIVND (reference sequence).

This chain joins TRBV6-5 and TRBJ2-1; weak D call: TRBD2 (6 bases). V lost 9 bases to trimming and J lost 7 bases, with 22 bases between them. CDR1 is MNHEY, CDR2 SVGAGI, per germline. The CDR3 consists of 15 residues. This CDR3 is CASTRAGLGSNEQFF. The CDR3, as DNA: TGTGCCAGTACTCGGGCGGGGCTAGGGAGTAATGAGCAGTTCTTC.

DNA of the CDR3: TGTGCCAGCAGCCCCAAAGTGTTATTGGGGCTAGCCAAAAACATTCAGTACTTC. It encodes CASSPKVLLGLAKNIQYF. The V gene is TRBV7-2, the J gene TRBJ2-4; D may be TRBD1 (5 bases). V lost 5 bases, J lost 0 bases, and 20 bases lay in between. The CDR3 runs 18 residues. CDR1 is SGHTA and CDR2 is FQGNSA in the germline V gene. Together with reference TRBV7-2 and TRBJ2-4, the CDR3 gives the full variable domain: GAGVSQSPSNKVTEKGKDVELRCDPISGHTALYWYRQSLGQGLEFLIYFQGNSAPDKSGLPSDRFSAERTGGSVSTLTIQRTQQEDSAVYLCASSPKVLLGLAKNIQYFGAGTRLSVL.

CDR3 coding DNA: TGCGCCAGCAGCCAAGTCCCGACTAGCGGAGAGTACGAGCAGTACTTC. It encodes CASSQVPTSGEYEQYF. The V gene is TRBV4-1, the J gene TRBJ2-7; 9 positions match TRBD2. This CDR3 contains 16 residues. V dropped 1 base and J dropped 4; count of bases not matched to a gene: 8. From germline, CDR1 is MGHRA and CDR2 YSYEKL.

The chain recombines TRBV7-3 with TRBJ1-1; no clear D. CDR1 and CDR2 from the germline V gene are SGHTA and FQGTGA. This CDR3 is built from 14 residues. V was pared by 2 bases and J by 5 bases, with 12 bases between. CDR3 protein: CASSLDSSGTEAFF. CDR3 sequence (DNA): TGTGCCAGCAGCTTAGACTCATCGGGGACTGAAGCTTTCTTT.